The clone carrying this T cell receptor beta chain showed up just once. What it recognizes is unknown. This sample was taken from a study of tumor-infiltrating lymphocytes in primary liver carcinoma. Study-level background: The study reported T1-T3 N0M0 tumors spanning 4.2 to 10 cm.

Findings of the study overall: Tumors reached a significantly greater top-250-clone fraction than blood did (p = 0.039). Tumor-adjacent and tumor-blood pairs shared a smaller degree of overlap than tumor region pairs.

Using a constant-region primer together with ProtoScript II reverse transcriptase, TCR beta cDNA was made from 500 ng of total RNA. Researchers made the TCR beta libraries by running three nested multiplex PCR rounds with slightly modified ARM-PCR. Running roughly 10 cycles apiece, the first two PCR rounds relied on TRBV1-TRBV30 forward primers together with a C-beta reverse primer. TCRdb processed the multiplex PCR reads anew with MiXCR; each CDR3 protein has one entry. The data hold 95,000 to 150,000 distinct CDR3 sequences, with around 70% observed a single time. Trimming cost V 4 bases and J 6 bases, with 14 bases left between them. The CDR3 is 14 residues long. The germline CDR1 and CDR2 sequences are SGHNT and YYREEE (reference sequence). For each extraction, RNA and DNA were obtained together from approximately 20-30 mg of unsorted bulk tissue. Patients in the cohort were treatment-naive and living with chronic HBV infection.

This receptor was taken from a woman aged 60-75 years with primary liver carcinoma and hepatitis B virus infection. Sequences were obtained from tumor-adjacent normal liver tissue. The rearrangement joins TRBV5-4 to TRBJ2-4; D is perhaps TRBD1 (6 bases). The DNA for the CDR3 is TGTGCCAGCAGCGTCGCAGGGGAGCTAAACATTCAGTACTTC. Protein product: CASSVAGELNIQYF.